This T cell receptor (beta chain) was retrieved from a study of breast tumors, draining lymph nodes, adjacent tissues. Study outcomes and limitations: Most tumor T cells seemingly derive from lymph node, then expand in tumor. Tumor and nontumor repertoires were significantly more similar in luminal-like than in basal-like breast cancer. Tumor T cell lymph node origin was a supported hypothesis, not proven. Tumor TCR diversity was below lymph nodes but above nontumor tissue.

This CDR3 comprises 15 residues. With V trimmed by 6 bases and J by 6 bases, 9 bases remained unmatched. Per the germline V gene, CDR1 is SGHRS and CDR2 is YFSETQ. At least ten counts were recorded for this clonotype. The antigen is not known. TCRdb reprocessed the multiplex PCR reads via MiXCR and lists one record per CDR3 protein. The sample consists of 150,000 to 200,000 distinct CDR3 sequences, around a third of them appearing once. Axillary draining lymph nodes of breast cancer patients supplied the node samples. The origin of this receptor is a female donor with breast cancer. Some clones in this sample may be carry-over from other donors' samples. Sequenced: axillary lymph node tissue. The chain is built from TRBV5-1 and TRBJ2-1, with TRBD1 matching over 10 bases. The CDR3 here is CASTQDRGYRNEQFF. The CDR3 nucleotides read TGCGCCAGCACCCAGGACAGGGGGTATCGCAATGAGCAGTTCTTC.